This entry lists 18 T cell receptor beta chains sequenced from one sample in a study of T cells in Graves' hyperthyroidism and ophthalmopathy. RNA transcripts yielded amplified TCR beta CDR3 regions. First-round RT-PCR with HTBI primers amplified the TCR CDR3 region. TCRdb independently ran MiXCR on the multiplex PCR reads; one entry per CDR3 protein. The table has hundreds of thousands of distinct CDR3 sequences, 16% seen once. The sample consisted of blood. The receptors here all came from a woman younger than 30 with Graves' hyperthyroidism.

This clonotype was recorded at least ten times. The CDR3 DNA sequence: TGTGCCAGCAGCTTAGAACGGGGGGCGAACTATGGCTACACCTTC. This codes for CASSLERGANYGYTF. This chain joins TRBV11-2 and TRBJ1-2; D possibly corresponds to TRBD1 (6 bases). Per germline, CDR1 SGHAT and CDR2 FQNNGV. V lost 0 bases, J lost 2 bases, and 10 bases lay in between. The CDR3 is made up of 15 amino acids.

This clonotype showed up just a few times. V gene TRBV4-2 combines with J gene TRBJ2-1, with 12 bases fitting TRBD2. The CDR3 is made up of 18 amino acids. CDR1 is LGHNA, CDR2 YNFKEQ, per germline. Germline trimming cut 0 bases from V and 5 bases from J; bases unmatched to any gene: 8. The CDR3 DNA follows: TGTGCCAGCAGCCAAGATTCTAGCGGGAGGGGTCCGGACAATGAGCAGTTCTTC. Translated: CASSQDSSGRGPDNEQFF.

The chain has TRBV25-1 and TRBJ2-2, with D possibly being TRBD2 (6 bases). The CDR3 loop spans 14 amino acids. The V end was cut by 7 bases, the J end by 0 bases, with 9 bases between. The V gene's germline CDR1 is MGHDK and CDR2 SYGVNS. DNA for the CDR3: TGTGCCAGCATGGGACTTGCGAACACCGGGGAGCTGTTTTTT. Amino acids: CASMGLANTGELFF.

This clonotype was detected only a few times. The chain has TRBV6-2 or TRBV6-3 and TRBJ1-5; D gene ambiguous. This CDR3 is 13 amino acids long. Germline CDR1 reads MNHEY; CDR2 reads SVGEGT. V was pared by 0 bases and J by 5 bases, with 5 bases between. In DNA form, the CDR3 reads TGTGCCAGCAGTTACTCGAGTCATCAGCCCCAGCATTTT. This gives the protein CASSYSSHQPQHF.

This clonotype was picked up a small number of times. The chain employs TRBV29-1 and TRBJ2-7; 8 bases are a match to TRBD1. The CDR3 spans 14 residues. The V and J ends lost 1 base and 1 base, in that order; junction bases with no gene match: 3. Germline V lookup: CDR1 SQVTM, CDR2 ANQGSEA. In nucleotides, the CDR3 is TGCAGCGTTGAAGGGACAGGGAAATCCTACGAGCAGTACTTC. Protein product: CSVEGTGKSYEQYF.

The gene calls are TRBV25-1 and TRBJ2-7, with TRBD2 matching 14 bases. The CDR3 runs to 19 residues. CDR1 and CDR2 (germline): MGHDK, SYGVNS. Trimming removed 3 bases from V and 2 bases from J; junction bases left unmatched: 12. The CDR3 nucleotides read TGTGCCAGCAGTGATTTTTTCGGGACTAGCGGGAGAAGGGCCTACGAGCAGTACTTC. This sequence encodes CASSDFFGTSGRRAYEQYF.

The chain recombines TRBV7-9 with TRBJ2-1, with D possibly matching TRBD2 (5 bases). The germline V and J ends were trimmed by 8 bases and 6 bases, with 20 bases remaining between them. The CDR3 has 15 residues. CDR1 and CDR2 (germline): SEHNR, FQNEAQ (reference sequence). CDR3 bases: TGTGCCAGCGAGACTAATTATGGAGCTCGCAATGAGCAGTTCTTC. It yields the protein CASETNYGARNEQFF.

This clonotype has more than one count but fewer than ten. This sequence joins TRBV10-3 and TRBJ2-3; no definite D call. V was cut by 5 bases and J by 4 bases, with 7 bases left in between. CDR3 length: 12 amino acids. Germline CDR1 ENHRY, CDR2 SYGVKD. CDR3 DNA: TGTGCCATCAGTTTCCAAGCAGATACGCAGTATTTT. The encoded protein is CAISFQADTQYF.

This chain connects TRBV27 to TRBJ1-2, with D perhaps matching TRBD1 (5 bases). The V end was cut by 4 bases, the J end by 0 bases, with 15 bases between. There are 16 residues in the CDR3. Germline V lookup: CDR1 MNHEY, CDR2 SMNVEV (reference sequence). In DNA form, the CDR3 reads TGTGCCAGCAGTTCCCTAGGGGACCGCGCTAACTATGGCTACACCTTC. Encoded protein: CASSSLGDRANYGYTF.

This clonotype has just one count. The CDR3 is CASSPGTGGSETQYF. The CDR3 DNA follows: TGCGCCAGCAGCCCCGGGACAGGGGGTTCAGAGACCCAGTACTTC. The chain recombines TRBV5-1 with TRBJ2-5; 11 bases align to TRBD1. CDR3 length equals 15 residues. The germline V gene encodes CDR1 SGHRS and CDR2 YFSETQ. J lost 4 bases, V lost 4 bases, and 6 bases had no gene match.

The V gene is TRBV5-1, the J gene TRBJ2-2, with 9 bases fitting TRBD1. With V trimmed by 9 bases and J by 5 bases, 8 bases remained unmatched. Germline lookup yields CDR1 SGHRS and CDR2 YFSETQ. This CDR3 region has 14 residues. CDR3 sequence reads: CATLPGTGTGELFF. CDR3 nucleotides: TGCGCCACCCTCCCCGGGACAGGGACCGGGGAGCTGTTTTTT.

This clonotype was recorded many times. V is TRBV28 and J is TRBJ1-6; a weak D match, TRBD1 (6 bases). Deletions cut 3 bases from V and 9 bases from J, with 18 bases between. CDR1 and CDR2 (germline): MDHEN, SYDVKM. The CDR3 has 16 amino acids. CDR3 nucleotide sequence: TGTGCCAGCAGTTTGGGGCCGTCCCAGGGGCGTTCACCCCTCCACTTT. It yields the protein CASSLGPSQGRSPLHF.

This clonotype was seen ten or more times. Sequence at one end of the junction differs from germline and may be a read error. This chain links TRBV5-1 with TRBJ2-7, with TRBD1 identical over 8 bases. This CDR3 has 12 residues. Germline loops: CDR1 SGHRS, CDR2 YFSETQ. The CDR3 spells CASTGGSYEQYF. Written as DNA, the CDR3 is TGTGCCAGTACAGGGGGCTCCTACGAGCAGTACTTC.

The CDR3 here is CASSIPAGEQFF. CDR3 DNA sequence: TGTGCCAGCAGTATACCTGCGGGTGAGCAGTTCTTC. The chain joins TRBV27 to TRBJ2-1; TRBD2 is a possible D gene (5 bases). Germline values: CDR1 MNHEY, CDR2 SMNVEV (reference sequence). CDR3 length: 12 residues. V was pared by 5 bases and J by 9 bases, with 11 bases between.

The V call is TRBV24-1, the J call TRBJ2-7; 9 bases agree with TRBD1. With 9 bases clipped from V and 3 bases from J, the junction kept 5 bases outside the gene matches. Germline V gene data show CDR1 as KGHDR and CDR2 as SFDVKD. The CDR3 has 13 amino acids. The CDR3 DNA is TGTGCCACCGGGACAGGGTCCATCTACGAGCAGTACTTC. This codes for CATGTGSIYEQYF.

Ten or more counts support this clonotype. CDR3 region: CASSPGEGRAKNIQYF. CDR3 nucleotides: TGTGCCAGCAGCCCTGGGGAGGGAAGAGCCAAAAACATTCAGTACTTC. J is TRBJ2-4 and V is TRBV28; 7 bases agree with TRBD2. In germline, CDR1 is MDHEN, CDR2 SYDVKM. The CDR3 runs to 16 residues. Trimming removed 6 bases from V and 0 bases from J; junction bases left unmatched: 8.

This clonotype was recorded many times. This chain joins TRBV5-1 and TRBJ1-5; D may be TRBD1 (6 bases). The V end was cut by 0 bases, the J end by 7 bases, with 8 bases between. The CDR3 is 13 amino acids. The germline V gene has CDR1 SGHRS and CDR2 YFSETQ. The CDR3 sequence: CASSLVGGQPQHF. The CDR3 nucleotides are TGCGCCAGCAGCTTGGTGGGGGGCCAGCCCCAGCATTTT. The full variable domain, its missing parts supplied by reference TRBV5-1 and TRBJ1-5, is KAGVTQTPRYLIKTRGQQVTLSCSPISGHRSVSWYQQTPGQGLQFLFEYFSETQRNKGNFPGRFSGRQFSNSRSEMNVSTLELGDSALYLCASSLVGGQPQHFGDGTRLSIL.

There are a few counts of this clonotype. The V and J genes are TRBV5-1 and TRBJ2-7; maybe TRBD1 (6 bases). CDR3 length: 14 residues. The V gene's germline CDR1 is SGHRS and CDR2 YFSETQ. The V and J ends lost 5 bases and 3 bases respectively, with 15 bases between them. The CDR3 DNA is TGCGCCAGCAGTCCCACCGGGACACACTACGAGCAGTACTTC. Its translation: CASSPTGTHYEQYF.